Each of the 32 T cell receptor beta chains below was sequenced from the same sample in a study of OX40 agonist ivuxolimab in advanced cancers. Data came from immunoSEQ multiplex PCR; TCRdb stores just in-frame clones and leaves some out. The sample consists of roughly 61,000 clones, roughly 85% of them appearing once. This specimen consisted of CD4+ or CD8+ T cells sorted from blood, obtained in a trial of the OX40 agonist ivuxolimab. The receptors were sampled from an adult with an advanced solid tumor such as melanoma, head and neck, liver or kidney cancer.

This clone occurred a few times. CDR3 DNA sequence: TGTGCCAGCAGTTTATTCGCCGGGGGTGCTGGGAGACAAGAGACCCAGTACTTC. This encodes CASSLFAGGAGRQETQYF. The V gene is TRBV27, the J gene TRBJ2-5, with D possibly TRBD2 on 6 matching bases. The CDR3 extends over 18 amino acids. V was clipped by 1 base and J by 2 bases, with 20 bases between them. The V gene's germline CDR1 is MNHEY and CDR2 SMNVEV (reference sequence).

The chain employs TRBV11-2 and TRBJ1-2; D ambiguous. Trimming shortened V by 0 bases and J by 3 bases, and 5 bases separated the two germline ends. CDR1 is SGHAT, CDR2 FQNNGV, per germline. The CDR3 has 13 residues. DNA for the CDR3: TGTGCCAGCAGCTTAGACCTAGACTATGGCTACACCTTC. Its translation: CASSLDLDYGYTF.

The gene calls are TRBV6-6 and TRBJ2-1; D assignment may be TRBD1 or TRBD2 (5 bases each). From germline, CDR1 is MNHNY and CDR2 SVGAGI (reference sequence). This CDR3 contains 15 residues. The germline V and J ends were trimmed by 6 bases and 0 bases, with 12 bases remaining between them. The chain's CDR3 is CASSRPRGSYNEQFF. CDR3 sequence (DNA): TGTGCCAGCAGCAGACCGAGGGGCTCCTACAATGAGCAGTTCTTC.

The chain recombines TRBV6-6 with TRBJ1-2; D remains unclear. CDR1 is MNHNY and CDR2 is SVGAGI in the germline V gene (reference sequence). The CDR3 has 13 amino acids. V was cut by 6 bases and J by 1 base, with 9 bases left in between. The CDR3 region is CASRPKDNYGYTF. CDR3 coding DNA: TGTGCCAGCAGACCTAAGGATAACTATGGCTACACCTTC.

This sequence joins TRBV14 and TRBJ2-1; 9 bases map to TRBD1. Trimming cost V 2 bases and J 7 bases; bases outside gene matches: 6. The CDR3 spans 15 residues. Per the germline V gene, CDR1 is SGHDN and CDR2 is FVKESK. The CDR3 region is CASSQYRGRGNEQFF. The CDR3 bases are TGTGCCAGCAGCCAATACAGGGGGCGGGGGAATGAGCAGTTCTTC.

The chain links TRBV14 to TRBJ1-6; D is unclear. The CDR3 is 17 residues long. Trimming pared 2 bases from V and 0 bases from J, leaving 11 bases between. CDR1 and CDR2 from the germline V gene are SGHDN and FVKESK. The CDR3 DNA sequence: TGTGCCAGCAGCCAAAAGGTGTCAAGCTCCTATAATTCACCCCTCCACTTT. Protein: CASSQKVSSSYNSPLHF.

The sample holds a few counts of this clone. J is TRBJ2-7 and V is TRBV10-3; D is unresolved. Germline CDR1 ENHRY, CDR2 SYGVKD. CDR3 size: 13 residues. The ends were cut back, 4 bases at V and 3 bases at J, with 10 bases in the middle. CDR3: CAISAGSDYEQYF. In nucleotides, the CDR3 is TGTGCCATCAGTGCGGGTTCAGACTACGAGCAGTACTTC.

The V gene is TRBV4-2, the J gene TRBJ2-1, with no clear D. CDR1 is LGHNA, CDR2 YNFKEQ, per germline. CDR3 size: 15 residues. The V gene lost 0 bases and the J gene lost 10 bases, with 16 bases spanning the gap. The CDR3 bases are TGTGCCAGCAGCCAAGATCCCCTCCTACTCGGGGAGCAGTTCTTC. Translation gives CASSQDPLLLGEQFF.

The chain links TRBV7-9 to TRBJ2-1, with TRBD2 identical over 12 bases. The CDR3 contains 15 residues. The germline gives CDR1 SEHNR, CDR2 FQNEAQ (reference sequence). Trimming took 6 bases from V and 5 from J; bases not matched to a gene: 5. The CDR3 here is CASRGTSGYHNEQFF. The CDR3 bases are TGTGCCAGCAGGGGGACTAGCGGGTACCACAATGAGCAGTTCTTC.

The chain links TRBV2 to TRBJ2-5; D remains unclear. The CDR3 has 13 amino acids. Germline CDR1 SNHLY, CDR2 FYNNEI. Trimming removed 4 bases from V and 5 bases from J, with 11 bases in between. The DNA for the CDR3 is TGTGCCAGCAGTGGATCCTTCAAGGAGACCCAGTACTTC. It translates to CASSGSFKETQYF.

The CDR3 sequence is CASSISIRGEQYF. The DNA of the CDR3 is TGTGCCAGTAGTATCTCGATAAGAGGCGAGCAGTACTTC. The chain carries TRBV19 and TRBJ2-7, with no clear D. Per the germline V gene, CDR1 is LNHDA and CDR2 is SQIVND (reference sequence). The CDR3 length is 13 residues. The germline V and J ends were trimmed by 3 bases and 6 bases, with 12 bases remaining between them.

The CDR3 DNA reads as TGTGCCAGCAGCTTAGATGCAGGGGAAGGGAACTATGGCTACACCTTC. This gives the protein CASSLDAGEGNYGYTF. This rearrangement joins TRBV7-9 to TRBJ1-2; a weak D match, TRBD1 (6 bases). This CDR3 spans 16 amino acids. Trimming removed 1 base at V and 2 bases at J, with 14 bases between. Germline V CDR1 and CDR2: SEHNR, FQNEAQ (reference sequence). The full variable domain, in which reference TRBV7-9 and TRBJ1-2 provide the parts outside the CDR3, is DTGVSQNPRHKITKRGQNVTFRCDPISEHNRLYWYRQTLGQGPEFLTYFQNEAQLEKSRLLSDRFSAERPKGSFSTLEIQRTEQGDSAMYLCASSLDAGEGNYGYTFGSGTRLTVV.

This chain connects TRBV27 to TRBJ2-6, with 14 bases lining up with TRBD2. V shed 6 bases and J 0 bases; nucleotides not matched to a gene: 10. Germline V CDR1 and CDR2: MNHEY, SMNVEV (reference sequence). This CDR3 has 20 amino acids. CDR3 DNA: TGTGCCAGCAGGGGACTAGCGGGAGCTTTTAAGAGCTCTGGGGCCAACGTCCTGACTTTC. Its translation: CASRGLAGAFKSSGANVLTF.

The chain's CDR3 is CASSLPEGQGPNEQFF. CDR3 sequence (DNA): TGTGCCAGCAGCTTGCCCGAGGGACAGGGGCCCAATGAGCAGTTCTTC. This chain joins TRBV5-4 and TRBJ2-1, with 10 bases fitting TRBD1. CDR1 is SGHNT and CDR2 is YYREEE in the germline V gene (reference sequence). The J segment lost 6 bases and the V segment lost 1 base, leaving 7 bases of the junction unmatched. The CDR3 contains 16 residues.

The V call is TRBV4-1, the J call TRBJ2-1; 13 positions agree with TRBD2. CDR3 length: 17 residues. The V gene's germline CDR1 is MGHRA and CDR2 YSYEKL. V lost 4 bases and J lost 6; bases outside the gene matches: 9. In DNA form, the CDR3 reads TGCGCCAGCAGCCGATCAGGACTAGCGGGAGTAGGCAATGAGCAGTTCTTC. Translating it yields CASSRSGLAGVGNEQFF.

In nucleotides, the CDR3 is TGTGCCAGCAGCAATCCCGGGACAGGCATGAACACTGAAGCTTTCTTT. It codes for CASSNPGTGMNTEAFF. The chain employs TRBV5-5 and TRBJ1-1, with 8 bases matching TRBD1. CDR1 is SGHKS, CDR2 YYEKEE, per germline (reference sequence). J was trimmed by 0 bases and V by 4 bases; bases with no gene match: 8. CDR3 length: 16 amino acids.

The V gene is TRBV2, the J gene TRBJ2-1; possibly TRBD2 for D (6 bases). The CDR3 is made up of 14 amino acids. Trimming pared 4 bases from V and 3 bases from J, leaving 10 bases between. Germline loops: CDR1 SNHLY, CDR2 FYNNEI. CDR3 protein: CASSGGILYNEQFF. CDR3 DNA: TGTGCCAGCAGTGGCGGGATCCTCTACAATGAGCAGTTCTTC.

The chain uses TRBV18 and TRBJ2-7; 9 bases map to TRBD2. CDR1 and CDR2 from the germline V gene are KGHSH and LQKENI. V lost 3 bases, J lost 4 bases, and 10 bases stayed unmatched. The CDR3 is 16 amino acids. DNA for the CDR3: TGTGCCAGCTCACCCCGTATAGTGACTAGCGGATACGAGCAGTACTTC. Translated: CASSPRIVTSGYEQYF. Together with reference TRBV18 and TRBJ2-7, the CDR3 gives the full variable domain: NAGVMQNPRHLVRRRGQEARLRCSPMKGHSHVYWYRQLPEEGLKFMVYLQKENIIDESGMPKERFSAEFPKEGPSILRIQQVVRGDSAAYFCASSPRIVTSGYEQYFGPGTRLTVT.

The chain carries TRBV10-2 and TRBJ2-5; 13 bases are a match to TRBD2. The V segment lost 6 bases and the J segment 4 bases; nucleotides outside the gene matches: 5. Germline values: CDR1 WSHSY, CDR2 SAAADI. This CDR3 region has 15 residues. The CDR3 loop reads CASSGLAGVAETQYF. The CDR3 bases are TGCGCCAGCAGCGGACTAGCGGGAGTCGCAGAGACCCAGTACTTC.

This chain connects TRBV28 to TRBJ1-1; no reliable D call. The CDR3 is made up of 12 amino acids. The germline V gene has CDR1 MDHEN and CDR2 SYDVKM. Trimming pared 6 bases from V and 5 bases from J, leaving 10 bases between. The CDR3 spells CASSPRLTEAFF. The CDR3 region has the DNA TGTGCCAGCAGCCCCAGGTTGACTGAAGCTTTCTTT.

The V call is TRBV11-1, the J call TRBJ2-3, with 10 bases identical to TRBD1. Germline CDR1 is SGHAT and CDR2 is FQDESV (reference sequence). V was clipped by 4 bases and J by 5 bases; unmatched bases: 6. The CDR3 has 15 residues. The chain's CDR3 is CASSSGTGAGDTQYF. The CDR3 DNA sequence: TGTGCCAGCAGCTCCGGGACAGGGGCAGGAGATACGCAGTATTTT.

The CDR3 sequence is CSAPGQGGETQYF. The CDR3 region has the DNA TGCAGCGCCCCGGGCCAGGGTGGGGAGACCCAGTACTTC. The chain joins TRBV29-1 to TRBJ2-5; perhaps TRBD1 as D (5 bases). V was trimmed by 7 bases and J by 5 bases, leaving 17 bases between them. Germline CDR1 and CDR2: SQVTM and ANQGSEA. The CDR3 consists of 13 residues.

The genes are TRBV30 and TRBJ2-5, with D perhaps TRBD1 (5 bases). The CDR3 is 14 amino acids. Looked up from germline, CDR1 is GTSNPN and CDR2 is SVGIG (reference sequence). V was shortened by 3 bases and J by 4 bases, with 15 bases between the two germline ends. The CDR3 spells CAWRRGRGGETQYF. The CDR3 DNA sequence: TGTGCCTGGAGAAGGGGAAGGGGTGGAGAGACCCAGTACTTC.

J is TRBJ1-1 and V is TRBV7-2, with no clear D. The germline V gene encodes CDR1 SGHTA and CDR2 FQGNSA. Trimming stripped 8 bases from V and 1 base from J, with 5 bases between. The CDR3 is made up of 11 amino acids. CDR3 in amino acids: CASRENTEAFF. The CDR3, as DNA: TGTGCCAGCCGGGAGAACACTGAAGCTTTCTTT.

This chain joins TRBV2 and TRBJ1-5; 8 positions match TRBD1. The CDR3 spans 15 residues. With 4 bases clipped from V and 4 bases from J, the junction kept 6 bases outside the gene matches. Germline V lookup: CDR1 SNHLY, CDR2 FYNNEI. The CDR3 DNA reads TGTGCCAGCAGTGGAGGGACAGGACAAAATCAGCCCCAGCATTTT. It yields the protein CASSGGTGQNQPQHF.

The chain employs TRBV5-1 and TRBJ2-3; TRBD2 aligns across 13 bases. The CDR3 loop spans 15 amino acids. Germline-derived CDR1 and CDR2 are SGHRS and YFSETQ. Trimming removed 5 bases from V and 3 bases from J; junction bases left unmatched: 3. DNA of the CDR3: TGCGCCAGCAGACTAGCGGGAGGGCCTACAGATACGCAGTATTTT. Translating gives CASRLAGGPTDTQYF.

The chain uses TRBV4-2 and TRBJ2-6, with a weak D call TRBD1 (5 bases). Germline V lookup: CDR1 LGHNA, CDR2 YNFKEQ. CDR3 length: 19 amino acids. Trimming pared 0 bases from V and 1 base from J, leaving 16 bases between. CDR3 bases: TGTGCCAGCAGCCAAGATGAGCCAGGGTTGTATTCTGGGGCCAACGTCCTGACTTTC. This codes for CASSQDEPGLYSGANVLTF.

J is TRBJ1-1 and V is TRBV11-2, with TRBD1 as a possible D gene (6 bases). Deletions cut 1 base from V and 6 bases from J, with 9 bases between. CDR3 length equals 13 residues. CDR1 is SGHAT and CDR2 is FQNNGV in the germline V gene. This chain's CDR3 is CASSLAGVPEAFF. CDR3 DNA: TGTGCCAGCAGCTTAGCAGGGGTTCCTGAAGCTTTCTTT.

For the CDR3, the DNA is TGTGCCAGCAGCTTGCATGGGACCTACGAGCAGTACTTC. Amino acid sequence: CASSLHGTYEQYF. The chain links TRBV5-4 to TRBJ2-7; no clear D. Looked up from germline, CDR1 is SGHNT and CDR2 is YYREEE (reference sequence). Trimming stripped 1 base from V and 2 bases from J, with 7 bases between. The CDR3 runs 13 residues.

V gene TRBV7-9 combines with J gene TRBJ2-2; 9 nucleotides agree with TRBD2. The CDR3 contains 16 residues. Germline assignment: CDR1 SEHNR and CDR2 FQNEAQ (reference sequence). Losses at the gene ends were 3 bases for V and 6 bases for J; bases not matched to a gene: 8. CDR3 sequence reads: CASSFSGSGSSGELFF. The CDR3 nucleotides read TGTGCCAGCAGCTTTAGCGGGAGTGGAAGTTCCGGGGAGCTGTTTTTT.

The gene calls are TRBV5-1 and TRBJ1-2; D perhaps matches TRBD1 (6 bases). The germline V and J ends were trimmed by 3 bases and 2 bases, with 8 bases remaining between them. The CDR3 is made up of 13 amino acids. The germline V gene has CDR1 SGHRS and CDR2 YFSETQ. CDR3 region: CASSSTGNYGYTF. The CDR3 nucleotides are TGCGCCAGCAGCTCAACAGGGAACTATGGCTACACCTTC.

This clone was seen once. The rearrangement joins TRBV21-1 to TRBJ1-2. TRBV21-1 is given as a pseudogene. The CDR3 is made up of 15 amino acids. The CDR3, as DNA: TGTGCCAGGGAGGGAGGTACTAGCACACTCTATGGCTACACCTTC. This encodes CAREGGTSTLYGYTF.